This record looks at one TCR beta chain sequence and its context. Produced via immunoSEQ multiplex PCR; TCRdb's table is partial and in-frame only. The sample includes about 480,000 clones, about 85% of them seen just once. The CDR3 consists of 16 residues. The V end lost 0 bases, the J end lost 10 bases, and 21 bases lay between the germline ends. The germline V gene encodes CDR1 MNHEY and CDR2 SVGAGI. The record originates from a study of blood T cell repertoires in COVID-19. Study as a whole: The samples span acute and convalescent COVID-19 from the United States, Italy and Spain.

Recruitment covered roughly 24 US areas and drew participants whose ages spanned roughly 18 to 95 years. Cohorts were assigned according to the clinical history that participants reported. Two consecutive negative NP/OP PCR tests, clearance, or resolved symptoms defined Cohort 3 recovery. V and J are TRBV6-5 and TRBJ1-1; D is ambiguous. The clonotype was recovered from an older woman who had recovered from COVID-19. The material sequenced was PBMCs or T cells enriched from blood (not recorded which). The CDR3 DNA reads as TGTGCCAGCAGTTACTCGAAAATTGAGCTCCCTGGCGGAGCTTTCTTT. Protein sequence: CASSYSKIELPGGAFF.